These 24 T cell receptor beta chains were sequenced from one sample in a study of regulatory T cells in long-lasting Graves disease. The authors built TCR beta libraries using iRepertoire HTBI primers and Arm-PCR of CDR3 regions. In TCRdb, the multiplex PCR reads were re-called with MiXCR into one record per CDR3 protein. The profile shows about 440,000 distinct CDR3 sequences, approximately 16% of them singletons. Indicated time point: newly diagnosed GD, antithyroid drugs for less than 3 months. PBMCs provided the RNA from which the TCR library was made. The same sample was also studied in work on T cells in Graves' hyperthyroidism and ophthalmopathy.

Sequencing was performed on peripheral blood mononuclear cells (PBMCs), taken at new diagnosis, from a patient treated with antithyroid drugs. These receptors all stem from a woman in her twenties or thirties with Graves disease.

The rearrangement joins TRBV7-9 to TRBJ1-1, with D perhaps matching TRBD1 (5 bases). The ends were cut back, 5 bases at V and 2 bases at J, with 15 bases in the middle. The CDR3 totals 15 residues. Germline CDR1 reads SEHNR; CDR2 reads FQNEAQ (reference sequence). CDR3 coding DNA: TGTGCCAGCAGCCAGGGACGGACTATTAACACTGAAGCTTTCTTT. As protein: CASSQGRTINTEAFF.

This clonotype appeared many times. This chain joins TRBV20-1 and TRBJ1-5, with D maybe TRBD1 (5 bases). CDR3 length equals 15 residues. V dropped 1 base and J dropped 3 bases, with 13 bases sitting between them. Germline CDR1 and CDR2: DFQATT and SNEGSKA (reference sequence). The CDR3 DNA follows: TGCAGTGCTAGAGGACTCGGGGGAGACAATCAGCCCCAGCATTTT. It specifies CSARGLGGDNQPQHF.

This clonotype was found a few times. This rearrangement joins TRBV30 to TRBJ1-1; no reliable D call. The V and J ends lost 2 bases and 7 bases respectively, with 20 bases between them. The germline gives CDR1 GTSNPN, CDR2 SVGIG (reference sequence). CDR3 length: 15 amino acids. CDR3 residues: CAWSPTSGRYLEAFF. CDR3 DNA: TGTGCCTGGAGTCCAACTTCGGGGAGGTACCTTGAAGCTTTCTTT.

This clonotype was counted ten times or more. The rearrangement links TRBV15 to TRBJ2-7, with a possible D match to TRBD2 (6 bases). Per germline, CDR1 LNHNV and CDR2 YYDKDF (reference sequence). This CDR3 comprises 15 residues. Trimming removed 3 bases at V and 6 bases at J, with 18 bases between. The CDR3: CATSSPRTTASEQYF. CDR3 nucleotide sequence: TGTGCCACCAGCAGCCCCAGGACTACCGCTAGCGAGCAGTACTTC.

The V call is TRBV20-1, the J call TRBJ2-7; D possibly uses TRBD1 or TRBD2 (7 bases each). The V and J ends lost 2 bases and 0 bases respectively, with 11 bases between them. CDR1 is DFQATT, CDR2 SNEGSKA, per germline (reference sequence). The CDR3 spans 14 residues. Written as DNA, the CDR3 is TGCAGTGCTAGAAAGCGGGACAGCTCCTACGAGCAGTACTTC. It is translated as CSARKRDSSYEQYF.

This clonotype came up many times. This chain links TRBV7-6 with TRBJ1-6; maybe TRBD1 (6 bases). The CDR3 is 14 amino acids. V was shortened by 5 bases and J by 7 bases, with 12 bases between the two germline ends. In germline, CDR1 is SGHVS, CDR2 FNYEAQ. The CDR3 DNA reads as TGTGCCAGCAGCCAAGGGGGGATAAATTCACCCCTCCACTTT. Its protein product is CASSQGGINSPLHF.

Note on this clonotype: A much larger clone lies a single base off, so this may be a read error. The rearrangement joins TRBV28 to TRBJ1-2; D ambiguous. This CDR3 comprises 15 residues. CDR1 and CDR2 from the germline V gene are MDHEN and SYDVKM. CDR3 bases: TGTGCCAGCAGTTTTGGCCTGGGAACTAAATATGGCTACACCTTC. Protein: CASSFGLGTKYGYTF.

In regard to this clonotype: A much larger clone sits a single nucleotide away, making a read error possible. V and J are TRBV29-1 and TRBJ1-1; D ambiguous. The CDR3 runs 12 residues. Looked up from germline, CDR1 is SQVTM and CDR2 is ANQGSEA. The CDR3 region is CSVVIPNTEASF. In DNA, the CDR3 is TGCAGCGTTGTAATTCCGAACACTGAAGCTTCCTTT.

This clonotype was recorded at least ten times. The chain couples TRBV11-3 to TRBJ2-1; 13 bases agree with TRBD2. The germline V gene has CDR1 SGHNT and CDR2 YENEEA. This CDR3 has 15 residues. The trim removed 1 base at V and 9 bases at J, leaving 3 bases unmatched. CDR3 sequence: CASSLGTSGSREQFF. CDR3 DNA: TGTGCCAGCAGCTTAGGGACTAGCGGGAGTCGTGAGCAGTTCTTC. The full variable domain, completed using reference TRBV11-3 and TRBJ2-1, is EAGVVQSPRYKIIEKKQPVAFWCNPISGHNTLYWYLQNLGQGPELLIRYENEEAVDDSQLPKDRFSAERLKGVDSTLKIQPAELGDSAVYLCASSLGTSGSREQFFGPGTRLTVL.

This clonotype was seen a handful of times. The chain joins TRBV25-1 to TRBJ2-5; TRBD2 aligns across 7 bases. Germline assignment: CDR1 MGHDK and CDR2 SYGVNS. J was trimmed by 7 bases and V by 7 bases; bases with no gene match: 15. The length of the CDR3 is 15 residues. The CDR3 protein is CASKQRGLTFGTQYF. The CDR3 coding sequence is TGTGCCAGCAAGCAAAGGGGACTAACCTTTGGGACCCAGTACTTC.

The rearrangement uses TRBV10-3 and TRBJ2-5; TRBD2 aligns across 7 bases. Germline CDR1 and CDR2: ENHRY and SYGVKD. V shed 4 bases and J 2 bases; nucleotides not matched to a gene: 4. The CDR3 runs to 14 residues. The CDR3 sequence is CAISGERGQETQYF. CDR3 DNA: TGTGCCATCAGTGGGGAGCGGGGACAAGAGACCCAGTACTTC.

Note on this clonotype: This may be a read error: a much more frequent sequence differs by one nucleotide. The chain couples TRBV29-1 to TRBJ1-1; D is ambiguous. Germline lookup yields CDR1 SQVTM and CDR2 ANQGSEA. The CDR3 length is 11 residues. The V gene lost 8 bases and the J gene lost 6 bases, with 13 bases spanning the gap. The CDR3 here is CSSAGAPEAFF. Here the CDR3 DNA reads TGCAGCTCAGCAGGAGCCCCTGAAGCTTTCTTT. Based on the CDR3 plus reference TRBV29-1 and TRBJ1-1, the full variable domain is SAVISQKPSRDICQRGTSLTIQCQVDSQVTMMFWYRQQPGQSLTLIATANQGSEATYESGFVIDKFPISRPNLTFSTLTVSNMSPEDSSIYLCSSAGAPEAFFGQGTRLTVV.

The V gene is TRBV29-1, the J gene TRBJ1-2; 7 bases fit TRBD1. The germline V gene encodes CDR1 SQVTM and CDR2 ANQGSEA. The CDR3 length is 16 residues. J gave up 8 bases and V 0 bases, and 15 bases lay outside the gene matches. The CDR3 here is CSVEDFVTGFFVGYTF. Written as DNA, the CDR3 is TGCAGCGTTGAAGATTTTGTGACAGGGTTTTTTGTAGGCTACACCTTC.

Ten or more counts support this clonotype. The chain employs TRBV7-9 and TRBJ2-1, with 13 nucleotides matching TRBD2. Looked up from germline, CDR1 is SEHNR and CDR2 is FQNEAQ (reference sequence). Germline trimming cut 5 bases from V and 7 bases from J; bases unmatched to any gene: 5. CDR3 length: 15 amino acids. CDR3 loop: CASSLGTSGINEQFF. CDR3 bases: TGTGCCAGCAGCCTCGGGACTAGCGGGATAAATGAGCAGTTCTTC.

This clonotype was seen ten or more times. With a much larger clone just one base away, this may be a read error. Written as DNA, the CDR3 is TGTGCCAGCAGCGAGACCGGGGAGCTGTTTTTT. Its translation is CASSETGELFF. The J gene is TRBJ2-2, the V gene TRBV5-1, with no clear D. The V gene's germline CDR1 is SGHRS and CDR2 YFSETQ. CDR3 length equals 11 residues.

This clonotype was seen repeatedly, ten times or more. The junction does not match germline at one end; this may be a read error. This chain joins TRBV20-1 and TRBJ2-1, with 10 positions matching TRBD2. CDR1 DFQATT and CDR2 SNEGSKA come from the germline V gene (reference sequence). This CDR3 comprises 16 residues. CDR3 residues: CSARSRLGLAGDRCIF. The CDR3 region has the DNA TGCAGTGCTAGAAGTCGGCTTGGGCTAGCGGGAGACCGTTGTATCTTC.

In regard to this clonotype: A read error may be the cause here, since a much bigger clone is one base away. J is TRBJ2-7 and V is TRBV20-1, with a weak D call TRBD2 (5 bases). In germline, CDR1 is DFQATT, CDR2 SNEGSKA (reference sequence). The CDR3 is 16 residues long. The V end lost 1 base, the J end lost 2 bases, and 18 bases lay between the germline ends. This CDR3 reads CSARGVRRPETYEQYF. For the CDR3, the DNA is TGCAGTGCTAGAGGGGTTCGGAGGCCTGAGACCTACGAGCAGTACTTC.

This clonotype was seen repeatedly, ten times or more. The chain is built from TRBV20-1 and TRBJ2-7; unclear D gene. This CDR3 contains 13 residues. The germline V and J ends were trimmed by 1 base and 0 bases, with 7 bases remaining between them. CDR1 and CDR2 from the germline V gene are DFQATT and SNEGSKA (reference sequence). CDR3 amino acids: CSARGRGSYEQYF. CDR3 DNA: TGCAGTGCTAGAGGGCGTGGCTCCTACGAGCAGTACTTC.

This clonotype was seen many times. The chain combines TRBV18 with TRBJ1-3; maybe TRBD1 (5 bases). The V end lost 3 bases, the J end lost 4 bases, and 13 bases lay between the germline ends. Germline loops: CDR1 KGHSH, CDR2 LQKENI. This CDR3 contains 15 residues. CDR3 sequence reads: CASSPQGLSGNTIYF. The CDR3 nucleotides are TGTGCCAGCTCACCTCAGGGTTTGTCCGGAAACACCATATATTTT.

This clonotype was counted ten times or more. The V gene is TRBV7-9, the J gene TRBJ2-1; the D gene is possibly TRBD2 (6 bases). The CDR3 length is 14 residues. The V gene's germline CDR1 is SEHNR and CDR2 FQNEAQ (reference sequence). V lost 5 bases and J 10 bases, leaving 18 bases between the germline ends. For the CDR3, the DNA is TGTGCCAGCAGCAAGCGGGTAGACGGCAGAGAGCAGTTCTTC. It specifies CASSKRVDGREQFF.

Details on this clonotype: A far larger clone lies a single base away; this is likely a read error. The chain carries TRBV2 and TRBJ2-7; D is uncertain. The V end lost 5 bases, the J end lost 2 bases, and 16 bases lay between the germline ends. The germline CDR1 and CDR2 sequences are SNHLY and FYNNEI. This CDR3 has 15 residues. CDR3 sequence (DNA): TGTGCCAGCAGTCTTTCATCCAGAACTCCCTACGAGCAGTACTTC. Translating gives CASSLSSRTPYEQYF.

The chain links TRBV15 to TRBJ1-1; D gene uncertain. Trimming removed 0 bases from V and 0 bases from J, with 11 bases in between. CDR3 size: 16 residues. Germline V gene sequence: CDR1 LNHNV, CDR2 YYDKDF (reference sequence). CDR3 in amino acids: CATSRDREGLNTEAFF. Here the CDR3 DNA reads TGTGCCACCAGCAGAGATCGGGAGGGTTTGAACACTGAAGCTTTCTTT. Supplemented by reference TRBV15 and TRBJ1-1, the full variable domain reads DAMVIQNPRYQVTQFGKPVTLSCSQTLNHNVMYWYQQKSSQAPKLLFHYYDKDFNNEADTPDNFQSRRPNTSFCFLDIRSPGLGDTAMYLCATSRDREGLNTEAFFGQGTRLTVV.

Concerning this clonotype: A clone one base away is much larger, so this may be a read error. The J gene is TRBJ2-5, the V gene TRBV5-1; D gene uncertain. Trimming removed 0 bases at V and 11 bases at J, with 17 bases between. The germline V gene encodes CDR1 SGHRS and CDR2 YFSETQ. This CDR3 is built from 14 residues. DNA of the CDR3: TGCGCCAGCAGCTTGGACTCTTATCGGATTGAGCAGTACTTC. Its protein is CASSLDSYRIEQYF.

This chain connects TRBV6-4 to TRBJ2-1; D gene ambiguous. There are 14 residues in the CDR3. Trimming pared 3 bases from V and 3 bases from J, leaving 9 bases between. Germline V gives CDR1 MRHNA, CDR2 SNTAGT. The CDR3 sequence: CASSDGNRYNEQFF. The DNA for the CDR3 is TGTGCCAGCAGTGATGGCAACCGCTACAATGAGCAGTTCTTC.